What follows describes a single T cell receptor beta chain. Its antigen has not been determined. No per-base quality is available; no much larger clone lies one base away. RNA was extracted with the RNeasy kit and roughly 0.5 to 1 ug was reverse transcribed using random hexamers. The immunoSEQ multiplex PCR assay, which covers 54 Vbeta and 13 Jbeta segments, was used to amplify TCR beta CDR3 regions. PCR amplification bias was corrected by using a synthetic template baseline for primer optimization and computational correction. The authors processed their data as follows. Reads were annotated to V, D and J genes according to IMGT and were analyzed with immunoSEQ Analyzer, with only productive sequences retained. To calculate clonality, Shannon entropy was normalized by log2 of the number of productive unique sequences and then subtracted from one. For each patient and control, public and private clones were evaluated among the 100 most prevalent clones. Clones were defined as Susac-specific when absent from the healthy and MS cohorts, from 1,000 to 1,100 published viral clones and from other ImmuneACCESS disease sequences. Through fastp at Q25 and MiXCR, TCRdb rebuilt clones from the public reads, retaining in-frame beta chains. Rows with a matching CDR3 protein are joined into one entry that keeps the most common DNA and genes. What appears here as the V and J calls and clone size reflects TCRdb's work, not the paper's. The sample has 300,000 to 350,000 distinct CDR3 sequences on record, about 90% of them singletons. Clones ranked in the top ten supply around 0.07% of the sample.

V lost 5 bases and J lost 5 bases, and the count of bases not matched to a germline gene is 7. The CDR3 starts with the cysteine, ends with the phenylalanine, and has 14 residues. This entry keeps only the CDR3 DNA: 42 bases, framed from base 1. The germline V gene encodes CDR1 SGHTA and CDR2 FQGNSA. The data were taken from a study of CD8 T cells in Susac syndrome (dated by TCRdb to the late 2010s). With respect to the entire study: The study used repertoire sequencing to test whether antigen drove CD8+ T cell activation and differentiation in Susac syndrome.

High-throughput TCR beta sequencing profiled peripheral blood CD8+ and CD4+ T cells from healthy donors, Susac syndrome patients and multiple sclerosis patients. The multiple sclerosis controls were treatment-naive patients whose relapsing-remitting disease, either stable or active, fulfilled the revised McDonald criteria. CD8+ TEMRA cells were enriched by FACS, while bulk CD8+ and CD4+ T cells were purified by magnetic negative isolation. Blood was drawn into EDTA tubes, processed within 24 hours, and PBMCs were isolated by density gradient centrifugation. PBMCs intended for TCR sequencing were frozen in liquid nitrogen and were later thawed in a 37 degrees C water bath. The sorted or isolated CD4+, CD8+ and CD8+ TEMRA cells had a purity of 90% or higher. The study at large found these results: The number of individuals in the TCR sequencing and HLA analysis was recognized as being relatively small.

This chain is built from TRBV7-2 and TRBJ2-5; 8 bases in the junction line up with TRBD2. The sample consisted of CD4+ T cells from PBMCs. This TCR was sampled from a human donor with multiple sclerosis. The DNA sequence is as follows: TGTGCCAGCAGCCCAGATGGCGGGAGGGAGACCCAGTACTTC. This encodes CASSPDGGRETQYF.